This TCR beta chain was retrieved from a study of cytomegalovirus exposure and HLA in healthy donors. Vbeta (60) and Jbeta (13) primers were used in the PCR. The table came from immunoSEQ multiplex PCR; TCRdb's copy has only in-frame clones and leaves some out. The sample lists more than 110,000 clones, just over 70% occurring once. A few counts support this clone. V trimming: 10 bases; J trimming: 4 bases; junction bases outside the gene matches: 7. Germline CDR1 is SNHLY and CDR2 is FYNNEI. This CDR3 spans 12 amino acids. The chain employs TRBV2 and TRBJ2-7, with TRBD1 matching over 7 bases. Sequenced sample: PBMCs. This clonotype was obtained from a woman under 40 in good health and CMV-seronegative. CDR3 nucleotides: TGTGCCACTCGACAGGGCGAGTACGAGCAGTACTTC. Residues: CATRQGEYEQYF.